This TCR beta chain was found in a study of blood T cell repertoires in COVID-19. Study information: Donors in the United States, Italy and Spain gave samples during acute or convalescent COVID-19. T cells, B-cell-depleted T cells, or PBMCs provided the cDNA or gDNA that served as material.

V was cut by 0 bases and J by 5 bases, with 14 bases left in between. This CDR3 contains 16 residues. Germline CDR1 and CDR2: SGHRS and YFSETQ. Per the authors' pipeline: Cell counts per sample came from amplifying reference gene primers. Data came from immunoSEQ multiplex PCR; TCRdb stores just in-frame clones and leaves some out. V, J and clone size were drawn from that table, and D and trimming were deduced from the DNA. Counted here are under 140,000 clones, over 65% occurring once; the ten biggest clones make up roughly 3.8%. This receptor was identified in a woman older than 75 with acute or convalescent COVID-19. The chain joins TRBV5-1 to TRBJ2-2, with TRBD2 as a possible D gene (7 bases). The sequenced sample was peripheral blood. CDR3 DNA: TGCGCCAGCAGCTTGGAGGCGGGGGCCGGGACCGGGGAGCTGTTTTTT. Translating gives CASSLEAGAGTGELFF.